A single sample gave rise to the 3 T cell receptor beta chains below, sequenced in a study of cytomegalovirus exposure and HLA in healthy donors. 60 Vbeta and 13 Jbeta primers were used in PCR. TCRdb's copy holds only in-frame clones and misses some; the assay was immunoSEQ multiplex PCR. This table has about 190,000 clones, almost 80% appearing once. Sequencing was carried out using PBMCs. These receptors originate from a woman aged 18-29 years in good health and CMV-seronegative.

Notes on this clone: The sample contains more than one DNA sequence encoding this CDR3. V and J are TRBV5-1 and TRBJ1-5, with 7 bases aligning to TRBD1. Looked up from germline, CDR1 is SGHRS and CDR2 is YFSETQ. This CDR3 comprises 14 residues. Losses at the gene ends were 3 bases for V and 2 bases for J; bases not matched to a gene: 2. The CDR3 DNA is TGCGCCAGCAGCTCCACAGGGGGCAATCAGCCCCAGCATTTT. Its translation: CASSSTGGNQPQHF. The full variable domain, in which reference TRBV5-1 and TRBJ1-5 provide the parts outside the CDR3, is KAGVTQTPRYLIKTRGQQVTLSCSPISGHRSVSWYQQTPGQGLQFLFEYFSETQRNKGNFPGRFSGRQFSNSRSEMNVSTLELGDSALYLCASSSTGGNQPQHFGDGTRLSIL.

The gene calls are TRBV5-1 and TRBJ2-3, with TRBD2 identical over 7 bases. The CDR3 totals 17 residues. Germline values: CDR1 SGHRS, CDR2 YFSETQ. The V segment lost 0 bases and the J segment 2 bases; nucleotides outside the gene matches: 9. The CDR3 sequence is CASSLDGGGPNTDTQYF. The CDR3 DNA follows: TGCGCCAGCAGCTTGGATGGCGGGGGACCTAACACAGATACGCAGTATTTT.

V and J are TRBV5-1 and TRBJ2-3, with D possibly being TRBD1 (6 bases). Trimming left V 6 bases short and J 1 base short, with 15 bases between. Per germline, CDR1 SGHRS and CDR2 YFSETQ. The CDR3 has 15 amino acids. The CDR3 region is CASKTGLGGTDTQYF. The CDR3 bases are TGCGCCAGCAAGACAGGATTGGGCGGCACAGATACGCAGTATTTT. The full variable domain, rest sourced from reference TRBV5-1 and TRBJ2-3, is KAGVTQTPRYLIKTRGQQVTLSCSPISGHRSVSWYQQTPGQGLQFLFEYFSETQRNKGNFPGRFSGRQFSNSRSEMNVSTLELGDSALYLCASKTGLGGTDTQYFGPGTRLTVL.